These 16 T cell receptor beta chains were all obtained from the same sample, sequenced in a study of STAT5B mutations in CD4+ large granular lymphocyte leukemia. The table came from immunoSEQ multiplex PCR; TCRdb's copy has only in-frame clones and leaves some out. The sample yields about 40,000 clones, 81% seen once. The specimen was CD4+ T cells from blood buffy coats. Source of these receptors: a human donor in good health.

The rearrangement uses TRBV6-1 and TRBJ2-2; possibly TRBD2 for D (5 bases). Germline assignment: CDR1 MNHNS and CDR2 SASEGT. The length of the CDR3 is 15 residues. V lost 2 bases and J lost 6, with 13 bases in between. The CDR3 coding sequence is TGTGCCAGCAGTGAAAAATTTGGGAGCTCCGGGGAGCTGTTTTTT. Translating it yields CASSEKFGSSGELFF.

The chain combines TRBV19 with TRBJ1-5; D is ambiguous. Germline assignment: CDR1 LNHDA and CDR2 SQIVND (reference sequence). V lost 3 bases, J lost 6 bases, and 9 bases lay in between. CDR3 length: 13 residues. CDR3 in amino acids: CASSIEMGQPQHF. CDR3 bases: TGTGCCAGTAGTATTGAAATGGGTCAGCCCCAGCATTTT.

The chain uses TRBV5-1 and TRBJ2-7; 11 bases map to TRBD2. The CDR3 runs to 15 residues. V dropped 0 bases and J dropped 7; count of bases not matched to a gene: 6. Germline V gene data show CDR1 as SGHRS and CDR2 as YFSETQ. DNA of the CDR3: TGCGCCAGCAGCTTGGGACTAGCGGGGAGAAGGGAGCAGTACTTC. Its protein product is CASSLGLAGRREQYF. The full variable domain, in which reference TRBV5-1 and TRBJ2-7 provide the parts outside the CDR3, is KAGVTQTPRYLIKTRGQQVTLSCSPISGHRSVSWYQQTPGQGLQFLFEYFSETQRNKGNFPGRFSGRQFSNSRSEMNVSTLELGDSALYLCASSLGLAGRREQYFGPGTRLTVT.

The chain links TRBV28 to TRBJ1-2; D not certain. V was shortened by 5 bases and J by 8 bases, with 12 bases between the two germline ends. The CDR3 covers 12 residues. Germline V gene lookup returns CDR1 MDHEN and CDR2 SYDVKM. CDR3 sequence (DNA): TGTGCCAGCAGTCCCTCCGCATGGGGCTACACCTTC. As protein: CASSPSAWGYTF.

This clone was seen once. CDR3 residues: CASSLEGRATFF. The CDR3 nucleotides read TGCGCCAGCAGCTTGGAGGGCAGGGCTACTTTCTTT. The chain recombines TRBV5-1 with TRBJ1-1; maybe TRBD1 (5 bases). The CDR3 length is 12 residues. The germline CDR1 and CDR2 sequences are SGHRS and YFSETQ. V was trimmed by 0 bases and J by 12 bases, leaving 12 bases between them. The full variable domain, with the rest looked up from reference TRBV5-1 and TRBJ1-1, is KAGVTQTPRYLIKTRGQQVTLSCSPISGHRSVSWYQQTPGQGLQFLFEYFSETQRNKGNFPGRFSGRQFSNSRSEMNVSTLELGDSALYLCASSLEGRATFFGQGTRLTVV.

The chain recombines TRBV7-2 with TRBJ2-1; 9 bases are a match to TRBD2. The germline gives CDR1 SGHTA, CDR2 FQGNSA. The CDR3 contains 15 residues. The V and J ends lost 4 bases and 10 bases, in that order; junction bases with no gene match: 11. The CDR3 DNA sequence: TGTGCCAGCAGCTCCCTGACTAGCGGTCTTTTCGAGCAGTTCTTC. Its translation is CASSSLTSGLFEQFF.

This clone was seen only a few times. V and J are TRBV10-3 and TRBJ1-1; D is unclear. The germline CDR1 and CDR2 sequences are ENHRY and SYGVKD. The CDR3 length is 12 residues. Trimming shortened V by 7 bases and J by 6 bases, and 12 bases separated the two germline ends. The CDR3 reads CAIKTSGAEAFF. CDR3 DNA sequence: TGTGCCATCAAGACCTCAGGCGCTGAAGCTTTCTTT.

V and J are TRBV19 and TRBJ2-1; D might be TRBD2 (7 bases). Germline CDR1 is LNHDA and CDR2 is SQIVND (reference sequence). This CDR3 is built from 15 residues. Trimming shortened V by 7 bases and J by 7 bases, and 20 bases separated the two germline ends. The CDR3 sequence: CASISQGAGGNEQFF. The CDR3 DNA reads TGTGCCAGTATCTCACAGGGAGCCGGGGGGAATGAGCAGTTCTTC.

This chain links TRBV6-1 with TRBJ1-2; 11 nucleotides agree with TRBD1. With V trimmed by 6 bases and J by 4 bases, 4 bases remained unmatched. This CDR3 comprises 14 residues. In germline, CDR1 is MNHNS, CDR2 SASEGT. The CDR3 DNA reads as TGTGCCAGCAGGAGGGACAGGGGGATCTATGGCTACACCTTC. Amino acid sequence: CASRRDRGIYGYTF.

This chain connects TRBV15 to TRBJ2-5, with 10 bases identical to TRBD2. The ends lost 1 base at V and 4 bases at J; junction bases unmatched: 6. The germline gives CDR1 LNHNV, CDR2 YYDKDF (reference sequence). CDR3 length: 16 amino acids. CDR3 sequence (DNA): TGTGCCACCAGCAGAGCTGAAGCGGGAGGGACAGAGACCCAGTACTTC. The encoded protein is CATSRAEAGGTETQYF.

This chain uses TRBV10-3 with TRBJ2-5; D not resolved. CDR1 and CDR2 from the germline V gene are ENHRY and SYGVKD. CDR3 length: 10 residues. The germline V and J ends were trimmed by 8 bases and 3 bases, with 4 bases remaining between them. CDR3 in DNA: TGTGCCATCGGGGAAGAGACCCAGTACTTC. Protein product: CAIGEETQYF.

The chain is built from TRBV6-5 and TRBJ2-2; D remains ambiguous. The length of the CDR3 is 14 residues. Germline values: CDR1 MNHEY, CDR2 SVGAGI. The V end was cut by 0 bases, the J end by 10 bases, with 12 bases between. The CDR3, as DNA: TGTGCCAGCAGTTACTCGCTGGCGGCGAAGGAGCTGTTTTTT. Its translation is CASSYSLAAKELFF.

The genes are TRBV30 and TRBJ2-6; a weak D match, TRBD2 (5 bases). Between the trimmed V and J ends, which lost 2 bases and 0 bases, there was a span of 14 bases. The CDR3 has 17 amino acids. Looked up from germline, CDR1 is GTSNPN and CDR2 is SVGIG (reference sequence). The CDR3 DNA follows: TGTGCCTGGAGTTGGACTGGATCCTACTCTGGGGCCAACGTCCTGACTTTC. Encoded protein: CAWSWTGSYSGANVLTF. The whole variable domain, filled in from reference TRBV30 and TRBJ2-6, reads SQTIHQWPATLVQPVGSPLSLECTVEGTSNPNLYWYRQAAGRGLQLLFYSVGIGQISSEVPQNLSASRPQDRQFILSSKKLLLSDSGFYLCAWSWTGSYSGANVLTFGAGSRLTVL.

This rearrangement joins TRBV6-1 to TRBJ1-3; D is perhaps TRBD1 (6 bases). Trimming took off 1 base at V and 3 bases at J, with 16 bases between the two ends. Germline V gene lookup returns CDR1 MNHNS and CDR2 SASEGT. The CDR3 length is 17 residues. In DNA, the CDR3 is TGTGCCAGCAGTGAAGAGTCAGGCAGGGGAAATGGAAACACCATATATTTT. Amino acid sequence: CASSEESGRGNGNTIYF.

The chain has TRBV14 and TRBJ1-1; possible D gene TRBD1, 6 bases. Trimming removed 7 bases at V and 2 bases at J, with 11 bases between. This CDR3 contains 13 residues. Germline values: CDR1 SGHDN, CDR2 FVKESK. As DNA, the CDR3 is TGTGCCAGCAAGGTGGACAGAAACACTGAAGCTTTCTTT. It yields the protein CASKVDRNTEAFF. Supplemented by reference TRBV14 and TRBJ1-1, the full variable domain reads EAGVTQFPSHSVIEKGQTVTLRCDPISGHDNLYWYRRVMGKEIKFLLHFVKESKQDESGMPNNRFLAERTGGTYSTLKVQPAELEDSGVYFCASKVDRNTEAFFGQGTRLTVV.

The J gene is TRBJ2-3, the V gene TRBV14; D may correspond to TRBD1 or TRBD2 (5 bases each). Trimming shortened V by 4 bases and J by 0 bases, and 23 bases separated the two germline ends. This CDR3 region has 19 residues. The germline V gene has CDR1 SGHDN and CDR2 FVKESK. The CDR3 bases are TGTGCCAGCAGCCGGGCTAGGGGACCTTACATTTATAGCACAGATACGCAGTATTTT. This codes for CASSRARGPYIYSTDTQYF.